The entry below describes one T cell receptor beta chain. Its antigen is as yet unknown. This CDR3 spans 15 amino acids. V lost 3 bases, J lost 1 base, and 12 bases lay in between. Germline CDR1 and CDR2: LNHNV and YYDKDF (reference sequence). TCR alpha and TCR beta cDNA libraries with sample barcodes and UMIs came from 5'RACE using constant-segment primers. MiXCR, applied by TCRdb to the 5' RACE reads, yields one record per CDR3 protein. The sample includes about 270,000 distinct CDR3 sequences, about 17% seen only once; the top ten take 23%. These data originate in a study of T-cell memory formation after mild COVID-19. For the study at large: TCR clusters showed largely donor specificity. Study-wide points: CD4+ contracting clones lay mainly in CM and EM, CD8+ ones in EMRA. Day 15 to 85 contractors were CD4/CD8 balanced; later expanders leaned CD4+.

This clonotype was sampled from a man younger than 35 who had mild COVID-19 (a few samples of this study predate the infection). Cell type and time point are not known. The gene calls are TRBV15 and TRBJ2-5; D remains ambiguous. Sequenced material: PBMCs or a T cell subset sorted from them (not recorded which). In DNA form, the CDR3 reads TGTGCCACCAGCAGCGACCCGGGCCCCCAAGAGACCCAGTACTTC. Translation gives CATSSDPGPQETQYF.